This T cell receptor (beta chain) stems from a study of Tregs in tolerant kidney transplant recipients. Profiled with immunoSEQ multiplex PCR; TCRdb holds only in-frame clones, not every one. The sample lists roughly 99,000 clones, 93% seen once, with 0.4% to 0.55% in the top ten. This clone came up a few times. Its antigen is unknown. In germline, CDR1 is SNHLY, CDR2 FYNNEI. CDR3 length: 12 residues. V gave up 2 bases and J gave up 7 bases, with 6 bases separating them. General study results and limits: Some patients' samples used different primers over time, so nucleotide sequences weren't comparable. Findings come from small patient numbers and require larger validation.

The receptor's source is a human donor who received a combined kidney and bone marrow transplant. The material was CD4+ T cells from blood, obtained before the transplant. This rearrangement joins TRBV2 to TRBJ1-3, with D perhaps matching TRBD1 (5 bases). The CDR3 DNA reads TGTGCCAGCAGTGAACAGGGCAACACCATATATTTT. This sequence encodes CASSEQGNTIYF.